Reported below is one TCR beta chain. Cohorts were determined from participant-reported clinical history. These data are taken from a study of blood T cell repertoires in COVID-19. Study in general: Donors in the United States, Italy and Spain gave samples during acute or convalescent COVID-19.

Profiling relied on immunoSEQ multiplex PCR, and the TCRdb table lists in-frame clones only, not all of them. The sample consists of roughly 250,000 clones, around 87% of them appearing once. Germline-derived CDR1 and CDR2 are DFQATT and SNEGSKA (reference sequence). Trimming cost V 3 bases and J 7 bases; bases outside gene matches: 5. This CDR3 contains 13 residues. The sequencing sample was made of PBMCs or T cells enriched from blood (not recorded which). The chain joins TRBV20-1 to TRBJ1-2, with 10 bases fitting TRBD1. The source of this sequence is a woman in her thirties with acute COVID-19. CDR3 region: CSASPDRGTGYTF. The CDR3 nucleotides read TGCAGTGCTAGTCCGGACAGGGGGACTGGCTACACCTTC.